These T cell receptor beta chains were read from a single sample in a study of blood T cell repertoires in COVID-19. Sequencing used immunoSEQ multiplex PCR; TCRdb keeps in-frame clones, though not all of them. Among a few hundred thousand clones listed, roughly 89% were seen once. The sequenced material came from peripheral blood. The source of these receptors is a woman between 35 and 50 years old who had recovered from COVID-19. Each CDR3 is given without its conserved first and last residue.

ASSQTLTGNTDTQY,TRBJ2-3,TRBV5-1
ASSLSPGSTGELF,TRBJ2-2,TRBV7-2
ASSLERGLYEQY,TRBJ2-7,TRBV13
ASSPLRGVETQY,TRBJ2-5,TRBV14
ASSQTAGETQY,TRBJ2-5,TRBV16
ASFRDRGLNEQF,TRBJ2-1,TRBV5-6
ASTRLAGQETQY,TRBJ2-5,TRBV11-2
ASSQYLAGGSYNEQF,TRBJ2-1,TRBV11-3
ASSIAGGRVQH,TRBJ1-5,TRBV19
ASSFSSGRDNEQF,TRBJ2-1,TRBV11-3
ASSFGAEGNTEAF,TRBJ1-1,TRBV7-9
ASRYTESEQF,TRBJ2-1,TRBV6-6
ASSLTGQGIETQY,TRBJ2-5,TRBV7-6
ATSTRTGFVEQY,TRBJ2-7,TRBV15
ASSYGRGSLGYT,TRBJ1-2,TRBV6-5
ASSQEFQSWSNQPQH,TRBJ1-5,TRBV4-1
ASSYSGQGLGTEAF,TRBJ1-1,TRBV6-5
ASSPGQGAGSPLH,TRBJ1-6,TRBV7-8
ASSESQGAKLF,TRBJ1-4,TRBV25-1
ASSREGSGRLDEQF,TRBJ2-1,TRBV5-6
ASSKDITEQY,TRBJ2-7,TRBV7-9
ASSLGAFTYEQY,TRBJ2-7,TRBV11-2
ASSYTTSSNEQY,TRBJ2-7,TRBV6-5
ASSEALQVYGYT,TRBJ1-2,TRBV6-1
ASGGMGEQY,TRBJ2-7,TRBV12-3/TRBV12-4
ASSHGTAYRNEQF,TRBJ2-1,TRBV7-2
ASSRGVNTEAF,TRBJ1-1,TRBV18
ASRRQGGYGYT,TRBJ1-2,TRBV19
ASRLEGGNSPLH,TRBJ1-6,TRBV12-2
ASRSGTSGTGELF,TRBJ2-2,TRBV7-2
ASSFPRVTGELF,TRBJ2-2,TRBV5-6
ASSLEQGGYT,TRBJ1-2,TRBV7-9
SVEGLSKNIQY,TRBJ2-4,TRBV29-1
ASSYSRSTEAF,TRBJ1-1,TRBV6-5
ASSEPPGTTQY,TRBJ2-4,TRBV5-1
ASSKEEGQGYYGYT,TRBJ1-2,TRBV21-1
ASRRGDRGSSGEQY,TRBJ2-7,TRBV27
ASSRTGGRTYEQY,TRBJ2-7,TRBV27
ASSFDRGRYGYT,TRBJ1-2,TRBV5-1
ASSSRGQAYGYT,TRBJ1-2,TRBV7-9
ASSPGQGSYEQY,TRBJ2-7,TRBV10-1
ASSPVPREQF,TRBJ2-1,TRBV5-5
ASSLGTEPNTEAF,TRBJ1-1,TRBV4-2
ATSRDLWTNEAF,TRBJ1-1,TRBV15
ASSHQTKREFTDTQY,TRBJ2-3,TRBV6-2/TRBV6-3
ASSLRLAGETGANVLT,TRBJ2-6,TRBV6-6
ASSLDWSSNEQF,TRBJ2-1,TRBV7-2
ASSYSAGPGNTIY,TRBJ1-3,TRBV6-5
ASIVSGAGLAF,TRBJ1-1,TRBV19
ASSCDQDTQY,TRBJ2-3,TRBV5-6
ASGTTGTGIDTGELF,TRBJ2-2,TRBV23-1
ASSTDRFNEQF,TRBJ2-1,TRBV10-2
ASSPRGEGDTEAF,TRBJ1-1,TRBV3-1/TRBV3-2
ASSPGYRGWNQPQH,TRBJ1-5,TRBV5-5